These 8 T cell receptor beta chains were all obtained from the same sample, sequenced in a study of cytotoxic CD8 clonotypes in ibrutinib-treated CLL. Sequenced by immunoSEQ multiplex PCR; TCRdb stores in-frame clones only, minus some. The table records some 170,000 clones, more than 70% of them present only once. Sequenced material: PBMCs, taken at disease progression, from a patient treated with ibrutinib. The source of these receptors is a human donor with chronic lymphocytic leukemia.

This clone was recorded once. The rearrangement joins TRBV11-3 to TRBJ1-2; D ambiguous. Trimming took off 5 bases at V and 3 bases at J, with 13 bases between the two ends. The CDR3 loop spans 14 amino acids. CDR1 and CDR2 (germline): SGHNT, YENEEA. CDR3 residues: CASSPGGDDYGYTF. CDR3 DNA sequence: TGTGCCAGCAGCCCAGGAGGCGACGACTATGGCTACACCTTC.

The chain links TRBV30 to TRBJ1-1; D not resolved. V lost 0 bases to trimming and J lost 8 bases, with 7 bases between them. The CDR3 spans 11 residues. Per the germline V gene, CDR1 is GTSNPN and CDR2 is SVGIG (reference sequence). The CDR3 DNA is TGTGCCTGGAGTGTACGAGAGGAAGCTTTCTTT. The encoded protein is CAWSVREEAFF.

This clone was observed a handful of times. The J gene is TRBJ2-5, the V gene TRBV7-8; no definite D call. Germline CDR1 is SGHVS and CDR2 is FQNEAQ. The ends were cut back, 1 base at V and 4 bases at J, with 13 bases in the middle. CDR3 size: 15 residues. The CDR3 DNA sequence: TGTGCCAGCAGCTTAGAGGTCCTTGAGAGAGAGACCCAGTACTTC. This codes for CASSLEVLERETQYF.

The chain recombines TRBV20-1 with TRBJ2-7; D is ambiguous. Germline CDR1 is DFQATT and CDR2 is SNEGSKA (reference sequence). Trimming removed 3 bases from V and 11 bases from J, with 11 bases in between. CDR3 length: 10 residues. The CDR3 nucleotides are TGCAGTGCTAGTGGGCAGATTGAGTACTTC. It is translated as CSASGQIEYF.

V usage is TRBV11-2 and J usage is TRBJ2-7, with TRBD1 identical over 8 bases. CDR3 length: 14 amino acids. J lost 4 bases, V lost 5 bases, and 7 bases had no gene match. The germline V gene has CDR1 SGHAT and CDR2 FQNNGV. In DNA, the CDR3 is TGTGCCAGCAGCCGCGGGACAGGAAATTACGAGCAGTACTTC. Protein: CASSRGTGNYEQYF.

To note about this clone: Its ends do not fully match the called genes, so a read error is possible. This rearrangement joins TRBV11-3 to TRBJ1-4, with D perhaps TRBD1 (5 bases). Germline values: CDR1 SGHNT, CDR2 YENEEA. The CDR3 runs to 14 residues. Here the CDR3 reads CASSQDGTKEKLFF. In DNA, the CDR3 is TGTGCCAGCAGCCAAGACGGGACTAAGGAAAAACTGTTTTTT. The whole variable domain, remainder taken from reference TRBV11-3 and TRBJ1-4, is EAGVVQSPRYKIIEKKQPVAFWCNPISGHNTLYWYLQNLGQGPELLIRYENEEAVDDSQLPKDRFSAERLKGVDSTLKIQPAELGDSAVYLCASSQDGTKEKLFFGSGTQLSVL.

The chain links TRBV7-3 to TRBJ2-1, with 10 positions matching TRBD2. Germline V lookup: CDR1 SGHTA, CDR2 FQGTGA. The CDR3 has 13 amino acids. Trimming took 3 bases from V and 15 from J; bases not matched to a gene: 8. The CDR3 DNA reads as TGTGCCAGCAGCTTGACGCGAGCGGGAGGGTCGTTCTTC. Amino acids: CASSLTRAGGSFF.

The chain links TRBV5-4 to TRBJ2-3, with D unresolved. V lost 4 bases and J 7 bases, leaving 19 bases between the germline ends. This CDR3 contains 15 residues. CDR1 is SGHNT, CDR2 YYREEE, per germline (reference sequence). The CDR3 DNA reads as TGTGCCAGCAGCGCCGCTTTCCGAGCGCAAAATACGCAGTATTTT. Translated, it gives CASSAAFRAQNTQYF.